These T cell receptor beta chains were read from a single sample in a study of OX40 agonist ivuxolimab in advanced cancers. The assay was immunoSEQ multiplex PCR, and TCRdb's table has in-frame clones only and misses some. The sample yields 90,000 or so clones, 91% seen once. The material was CD4+ or CD8+ T cells sorted from blood, obtained in a trial of the OX40 agonist ivuxolimab. Receptor source: an adult with an advanced solid tumor such as melanoma, head and neck, liver or kidney cancer. Both conserved end residues are part of each CDR3. D genes are given only for firm matches. Size tells how often a clone was seen (once, few, many) or the class of an expanded clone, and some rows leave it out.

j_gene | abundance | v_gene | d_gene | CDR3aa | CDR3nt
TRBJ2-3 | - | TRBV6-5 | - | CASSLGTPTDTQYF | TGTGCCAGCAGTCTAGGGACCCCCACAGATACGCAGTATTTT
TRBJ1-3 | - | TRBV5-1 | TRBD1 | CASSADRGANTIYF | TGCGCCAGCAGCGCGGACAGGGGGGCAAACACCATATATTTT
TRBJ2-1 | - | TRBV10-3 | TRBD2 | CAISYRSGGGHEQFF | TGTGCCATCAGTTACAGAAGCGGGGGGGGACATGAGCAGTTCTTC
TRBJ2-7 | - | TRBV4-1 | - | CASSQDRRGSYEQYF | TGCGCCAGCAGCCAAGATCGGAGGGGCTCCTACGAGCAGTACTTC
TRBJ2-3 | - | TRBV5-1 | TRBD1 | CASSSRQGGTDTQYF | TGCGCCAGCAGCTCTAGACAGGGGGGCACAGATACGCAGTATTTT
TRBJ2-1 | - | TRBV4-3 | TRBD2 | CASSHRRLANEQFF | TGCGCCAGCAGCCACCGACGACTAGCGAATGAGCAGTTCTTC
TRBJ1-5 | - | TRBV7-2 | TRBD1 | CASSLGDRGKNQPQHF | TGTGCCAGCAGCTTAGGGGACAGGGGAAAAAACCAGCCCCAGCATTTT
TRBJ1-4 | - | TRBV30 | TRBD1 | CAWSATGGTNEKLFF | TGTGCCTGGAGTGCTACAGGGGGAACTAATGAAAAACTGTTTTTT
TRBJ1-1 | - | TRBV7-2 | - | CASSLAWESNTEAFF | TGTGCCAGCAGCTTAGCCTGGGAGTCGAACACTGAAGCTTTCTTT
TRBJ2-7 | once | TRBV6-6 | - | CASSYGKTANEQYF | TGTGCCAGCAGTTACGGGAAGACGGCAAATGAGCAGTACTTC
TRBJ2-1 | - | TRBV27 | - | CASSFDQFPYNEQFF | TGTGCCAGCAGTTTCGATCAATTCCCCTACAATGAGCAGTTCTTC
TRBJ1-1 | - | TRBV28 | TRBD1 | CASSLLSGTGVQVINTEAFF | TGTGCCAGCAGTTTACTTTCCGGGACAGGGGTTCAGGTTATTAACACTGAAGCTTTCTTT
TRBJ2-3 | - | TRBV18 | TRBD2 | CASSLVSGGTDTQYF | TGTGCCAGCTCACTTGTTAGCGGGGGCACAGATACGCAGTATTTT
TRBJ2-3 | once | TRBV7-2 | - | CASSFVNTQYF | TGTGCCAGCAGCTTTGTAAATACGCAGTATTTT
TRBJ1-5 | - | TRBV6-5 | TRBD1 | CASSSRQGMGQPQHF | TGTGCCAGCAGTTCCAGACAGGGTATGGGTCAGCCCCAGCATTTT
TRBJ2-7 | - | TRBV27 | TRBD2 | CASSPGGWAYEQYF | TGTGCCAGCAGTCCGGGAGGGTGGGCCTACGAGCAGTACTTC
TRBJ1-1 | - | TRBV5-4 | TRBD1 | CASIPGGGTGAAGTEAFF | TGTGCCAGCATCCCCGGGGGTGGTACAGGGGCGGCGGGGACTGAAGCTTTCTTT
TRBJ2-4 | - | TRBV2 | - | CASAAGAKNIQYF | TGTGCCAGCGCGGCGGGGGCCAAAAACATTCAGTACTTC
TRBJ1-2 | few | TRBV7-2 | - | CAAVGFEGYTF | TGTGCCGCTGTGGGTTTCGAAGGCTACACCTTC
TRBJ1-1 | few | TRBV29-1 | - | CSGDMGRTEAFF | TGCAGCGGTGATATGGGTCGTACTGAAGCTTTCTTT
TRBJ2-2 | - | TRBV5-1 | - | CASSRDNTGELFF | TGCGCCAGCAGCCGCGACAACACCGGGGAGCTGTTTTTT
TRBJ1-1 | - | TRBV7-9 | - | CASSWDGSTEAFF | TGTGCCAGCAGTTGGGACGGTTCCACTGAAGCTTTCTTT
TRBJ2-5 | - | TRBV4-1 | - | CASSQFGLTLETQYF | TGCGCCAGCAGCCAGTTCGGACTAACTTTGGAGACCCAGTACTTC
TRBJ1-4 | - | TRBV19 | - | CASSIPWGATNEKLFF | TGTGCCAGTAGTATCCCGTGGGGGGCAACTAATGAAAAACTGTTTTTT
TRBJ1-5 | - | TRBV7-8 | - | CASSSGVSNQPQHF | TGTGCCAGCAGCTCCGGGGTCAGCAATCAGCCCCAGCATTTT
TRBJ2-1 | - | TRBV7-3 | - | CASSGDGQNEQFF | TGTGCCAGCAGCGGGGACGGACAAAATGAGCAGTTCTTC
TRBJ1-1 | - | TRBV14 | - | CASSRIGRDTEAFF | TGTGCCAGCAGCCGCATTGGTAGGGACACTGAAGCTTTCTTT
TRBJ2-1 | - | TRBV9 | TRBD2 | CASSVQYGLAGAYNEQFF | TGTGCCAGCAGCGTACAATATGGACTAGCGGGAGCCTACAATGAGCAGTTCTTC
TRBJ2-1 | - | TRBV2 | - | CASSSSNEQFF | TGTGCCAGCAGTTCTAGCAATGAGCAGTTCTTC
TRBJ1-1 | once | TRBV27 | - | CASSFLQGGTEAFF | TGTGCCAGCAGTTTCCTACAGGGAGGGACTGAAGCTTTCTTT
TRBJ2-3 | - | TRBV29-1 | - | CSLDVAGDTQYF | TGCAGCCTAGACGTCGCGGGAGATACGCAGTATTTT
TRBJ2-7 | - | TRBV28 | - | CASSLVRVPYEQYF | TGTGCCAGCAGTTTAGTGCGGGTCCCCTACGAGCAGTACTTC
TRBJ2-7 | - | TRBV9 | TRBD1 | CASSPVAVPGQGRAYEQYF | TGTGCCAGCAGCCCTGTAGCGGTCCCGGGACAGGGTAGGGCCTACGAGCAGTACTTC
TRBJ1-1 | - | TRBV30 | - | CAWTPSQVEAFF | TGTGCCTGGACCCCCTCCCAGGTTGAAGCTTTCTTT